Below, one T cell receptor beta chain is given with its context. It has no known antigen specificity. No qualities accompany the bases; no much larger clone lies one base away. The sample originates from a study of T cell responses to AZD1222 COVID-19 vaccine (dated by TCRdb to about 2021). Some background on the complete study: AZD1222 recipients with second doses at about 4 weeks or about 12 weeks were pooled, because spike-specific TCR depth and breadth did not differ between schedules. TCR sequencing covered more than 230 trial participants: some 210 given two doses of AZD1222 and approximately 25 given two doses of MenACWY control vaccine. Trial participants were enrolled into age subgroups of 18-55, 56-69 and 70-plus years, which contained about 150, 27 and 61 TCR-sequenced participants, respectively.

CDR1 and CDR2 are read off the germline V gene (reference sequence) as LNHDA and SQIVND. The CDR3 sequence holds 14 residues, the cysteine and phenylalanine included. Only CDR3 DNA remains: 42 bases, in frame from the first base. The junction shows trimming of 3 bases on V and 6 bases on J, and the gene matches do not reach 5 bases of it. What this sample's time point label stands for: baseline before first vaccination. Vaccinee samples were obtained from the UK trials COV001 and COV002, which included a single-blind randomized controlled phase 2/3 trial of AZD1222 (ChAdOx1 nCoV-19) in healthy adults. For TCRbeta chain sequencing, PBMC samples from trial participants were taken at day 0 and at day 28 after the second dose. The CDR3 regions of human TCRbeta chains were subjected to immunosequencing. In the original analysis: TCRs in the repertoires were compared against a reference library of SARS-CoV-2-specific TCRs that had been generated with the MIRA antigen-specificity platform. Breadth meant the fraction of unique TCRs that were SARS-CoV-2-associated, whereas depth meant the fraction of total T cells that were SARS-CoV-2-associated. Using the MIRA data, each spike-specific TCR was assigned both to the spike region to which the TCR was reactive and to a CD4 or CD8 class. Log10-transformed breadth and depth values were compared by one-way ANOVA with Sidak's multiple comparisons tests. Here the immuneACCESS table is served through TCRdb, limited to in-frame sequences with V and J called. Missing clones are a known gap in these copies; in checked studies unresolved V genes cover under half, and the rest lacks a known reason. That table gives V, J and clone size, and the DNA gave D and trimming. This sample gives about 92,000 clones in total; approximately 90% of them show up just once. The leading ten clones occupy 2.8% of the sample.

Findings and caveats that apply to the study as a whole: The vaccine-associated CD4 TCRs covered the entire spike protein, and the dominant responses fell in regions 160-218 and 743-854. Most participants were white British and females outnumbered males, and the authors suggested that clonal diversity may have been underestimated. The 56-69-year group was small, and its depth increase did not reach significance, likely because of low power. A significant rise in spike-specific TCR breadth and depth was observed after two AZD1222 doses relative to day 0 and relative to MenACWY recipients. Reportedly, almost half of the unique spike-specific TCRs recognized epitopes lying outside the regions that are mutated in the B.1.351 and B.1.1.7 variants. Conclusions about previously exposed vaccinees are limited, since just 5 or 6 AZD1222 recipients were seropositive for SARS-CoV-2 at baseline. Because no samples from the day 14 peak response were available, repertoires could be characterized only after the peak T cell response.

The receptor comes from an adult in good health. Sequenced material: peripheral blood, taken on day 0 of AZD1222 vaccination. Here the chain combines TRBV19 and TRBJ2-7; 10 bases in the junction line up with TRBD2. Read as DNA, the sequence is TGTGCCAGTAGTATCTCCAGCGGGAGGGTCGAGCAGTACTTC. Translation gives CASSISSGRVEQYF.